One and the same sample provided the 28 T cell receptor beta chains below, sequenced in a study of cytomegalovirus exposure and HLA in healthy donors. Sequenced by immunoSEQ multiplex PCR; TCRdb stores in-frame clones only, minus some. The sample has 100,000 to 150,000 clones, approximately 88% seen once. The sample was PBMCs. All receptors derive from a man younger than 35 in good health and CMV-seronegative.

The chain links TRBV28 to TRBJ2-7; TRBD2 agrees at 9 bases. In germline, CDR1 is MDHEN, CDR2 SYDVKM. J was trimmed by 3 bases and V by 8 bases; bases with no gene match: 14. This CDR3 region has 16 residues. The CDR3 DNA reads TGTGCCAGCGCCGGTAGGGTAGCGGGGGATCTCTACGAGCAGTACTTC. It encodes CASAGRVAGDLYEQYF.

The chain employs TRBV7-9 and TRBJ2-5, with 10 bases fitting TRBD2. Germline CDR1 SEHNR, CDR2 FQNEAQ (reference sequence). The CDR3 is 13 residues long. The junction had 5 bases not matched to a gene; V was cut back by 9 bases and J by 4 bases. The CDR3, as DNA: TGTGCCAGTTCTCCTAGCGGGGGAGAGACCCAGTACTTC. This sequence encodes CASSPSGGETQYF.

The chain has TRBV5-1 and TRBJ2-4; TRBD1 agrees at 8 bases. J lost 7 bases, V lost 4 bases, and 7 bases had no gene match. The CDR3 has 14 residues. CDR1 is SGHRS, CDR2 YFSETQ, per germline. DNA of the CDR3: TGCGCCAGCAGCCCTGGACAGGGCCCGAACATTCAGTACTTC. Residues: CASSPGQGPNIQYF.

The rearrangement joins TRBV10-3 to TRBJ2-7; 10 bases match TRBD1. Germline CDR1 and CDR2: ENHRY and SYGVKD. CDR3 size: 17 residues. The junction had 6 bases not matched to a gene; V was cut back by 0 bases and J by 1 base. CDR3 sequence: CAISESGQGHRSYEQYF. In DNA, the CDR3 is TGTGCCATCAGTGAGTCGGGACAGGGGCATAGGTCCTACGAGCAGTACTTC.

V is TRBV5-4 and J is TRBJ2-1; TRBD1 aligns across 11 bases. This CDR3 has 15 amino acids. J lost 4 bases, V lost 5 bases, and 5 bases had no gene match. Germline V gene lookup returns CDR1 SGHNT and CDR2 YYREEE (reference sequence). CDR3 sequence reads: CASSPGTGGYNEQFF. The DNA of the CDR3 is TGTGCCAGCAGTCCGGGGACAGGGGGATACAATGAGCAGTTCTTC.

The chain is built from TRBV5-1 and TRBJ2-3, with a tentative D call TRBD1 (6 bases). Trimming shortened V by 0 bases and J by 5 bases, and 13 bases separated the two germline ends. CDR3 length: 15 residues. Germline CDR1 reads SGHRS; CDR2 reads YFSETQ. CDR3 sequence reads: CASSLVQGGRDTQYF. The CDR3 DNA reads as TGCGCCAGCAGCTTGGTACAGGGCGGCCGAGATACGCAGTATTTT.

This clone was found once. This chain links TRBV10-1 with TRBJ2-2, with D possibly matching TRBD2 (6 bases). CDR1 is WNHNN and CDR2 is SYGVQD in the germline V gene (reference sequence). The CDR3 is 17 residues long. V was clipped by 3 bases and J by 0 bases, with 14 bases between them. The CDR3 sequence: CASSDALASANTGELFF. CDR3 in DNA: TGCGCCAGCAGTGACGCCCTAGCGAGCGCGAACACCGGGGAGCTGTTTTTT.

This clone was seen a few times. V usage is TRBV7-9 and J usage is TRBJ2-7, with D possibly matching TRBD2 (6 bases). CDR1 and CDR2 (germline): SEHNR, FQNEAQ (reference sequence). The CDR3 is made up of 13 amino acids. Between the trimmed V and J ends, which lost 8 bases and 5 bases, there was a span of 16 bases. This chain's CDR3 is CASAGGRTHEQYF. DNA of the CDR3: TGTGCCAGCGCTGGGGGGAGGACCCACGAGCAGTACTTC. The full variable domain, rest sourced from reference TRBV7-9 and TRBJ2-7, is DTGVSQNPRHKITKRGQNVTFRCDPISEHNRLYWYRQTLGQGPEFLTYFQNEAQLEKSRLLSDRFSAERPKGSFSTLEIQRTEQGDSAMYLCASAGGRTHEQYFGPGTRLTVT.

In this sample, this clone turned up once. CDR3 protein: CASSQIQVGAEKLFF. The DNA for the CDR3 is TGCGCCAGCAGCCAGATACAGGTTGGGGCTGAAAAACTGTTTTTT. The V call is TRBV4-1, the J call TRBJ1-4; TRBD1 might be the D (5 bases). This CDR3 has 15 residues. Per the germline V gene, CDR1 is MGHRA and CDR2 is YSYEKL. Trimming cost V 3 bases and J 7 bases, with 15 bases left between them.

This chain links TRBV7-7 with TRBJ2-3, with D unresolved. Germline V gives CDR1 SSHAT, CDR2 FNYEAQ (reference sequence). This CDR3 region has 13 residues. The V gene lost 2 bases and the J gene lost 3 bases, with 6 bases spanning the gap. The CDR3 DNA sequence: TGTGCCAGCAGCTTAATTCAAACAGATACGCAGTATTTT. Translating it yields CASSLIQTDTQYF.

The chain uses TRBV5-1 and TRBJ1-2; the D is unclear. The CDR3 consists of 13 residues. The germline gives CDR1 SGHRS, CDR2 YFSETQ. With 0 bases removed from V and 4 bases from J, the gap between germline ends came to 7 bases. The CDR3 spells CASSLAMSYGYTF. The CDR3 coding sequence is TGCGCCAGCAGCTTGGCTATGTCCTATGGCTACACCTTC.

The J gene is TRBJ2-1, the V gene TRBV5-8; 8 bases are a match to TRBD2. With 1 base clipped from V and 3 bases from J, the junction kept 3 bases outside the gene matches. The CDR3 runs 15 residues. Germline CDR1 reads SGHTS; CDR2 reads YDEGEE. CDR3 residues: CASSLFGTSYNEQFF. Here the CDR3 DNA reads TGTGCCAGCAGCTTGTTTGGGACTAGCTACAATGAGCAGTTCTTC.

This clone was seen a single time. The chain combines TRBV27 with TRBJ2-7; D unresolved. Germline-derived CDR1 and CDR2 are MNHEY and SMNVEV (reference sequence). The CDR3 is 16 residues long. Trimming took off 0 bases at V and 3 bases at J, with 15 bases between the two ends. For the CDR3, the DNA is TGTGCCAGCAGTTTATCTAAGAGAGGTAAACGCTACGAGCAGTACTTC. Its protein is CASSLSKRGKRYEQYF.

The CDR3, as DNA: TGTGCCAGCAGTTTCCGGGGTGTAGATGAAAAACTGTTTTTT. Protein: CASSFRGVDEKLFF. This rearrangement joins TRBV28 to TRBJ1-4; D uncertain. The CDR3 contains 14 residues. V was shortened by 3 bases and J by 6 bases, with 11 bases between the two germline ends. Germline V gene sequence: CDR1 MDHEN, CDR2 SYDVKM.

This CDR3 is CAWSVPQWGGDRDEAFF. DNA for the CDR3: TGTGCCTGGAGTGTACCTCAGTGGGGGGGGGATCGTGATGAAGCTTTCTTT. The gene calls are TRBV30 and TRBJ1-1; possibly TRBD1 for D (5 bases). The CDR3 contains 17 residues. Germline V lookup: CDR1 GTSNPN, CDR2 SVGIG (reference sequence). V lost 0 bases, J lost 7 bases, and 24 bases lay in between.

The chain recombines TRBV27 with TRBJ1-5, with 11 bases lining up with TRBD1. The J segment lost 7 bases and the V segment lost 5 bases, leaving 4 bases of the junction unmatched. This CDR3 is 14 amino acids long. Germline loops: CDR1 MNHEY, CDR2 SMNVEV (reference sequence). The CDR3 loop is CASSRGQGGQPQHF. As DNA, the CDR3 is TGTGCCAGCAGTCGGGGACAGGGGGGACAGCCCCAGCATTTT.

The chain carries TRBV2 and TRBJ2-6; D possibly corresponds to TRBD1 (6 bases). This CDR3 has 16 residues. In germline, CDR1 is SNHLY, CDR2 FYNNEI. Deletions cut 5 bases from V and 3 bases from J, with 14 bases between. The CDR3: CASSRNRDSGANVLTF. CDR3 DNA sequence: TGTGCCAGCAGTCGGAACAGGGATAGTGGGGCCAACGTCCTGACTTTC.

In DNA form, the CDR3 reads TGCGCCAGCAGCCTGGGACAGGGCGCTTCCACCGGGGAGCTGTTTTTT. This gives the protein CASSLGQGASTGELFF. The chain links TRBV5-1 to TRBJ2-2; 9 nucleotides match TRBD1. The CDR3 is 16 residues long. The junction had 8 bases not matched to a gene; V was cut back by 4 bases and J by 4 bases. CDR1 is SGHRS and CDR2 is YFSETQ in the germline V gene.

This chain links TRBV2 with TRBJ1-6, with D unclear. The CDR3 runs to 16 residues. From germline, CDR1 is SNHLY and CDR2 FYNNEI. V was clipped by 0 bases and J by 6 bases, with 12 bases between them. For the CDR3, the DNA is TGTGCCAGCAGTGAAGCGTATGTTTTGGCTAATTCACCCCTCCACTTT. Translation gives CASSEAYVLANSPLHF.

This chain joins TRBV7-9 and TRBJ2-2; 7 positions agree with TRBD2. Germline V gene data show CDR1 as SEHNR and CDR2 as FQNEAQ (reference sequence). V trimming: 5 bases; J trimming: 8 bases; junction bases outside the gene matches: 14. CDR3 length equals 16 residues. The CDR3 loop reads CASSQDGVGRSGELFF. CDR3 DNA: TGTGCCAGCAGCCAAGACGGTGTCGGGAGGTCTGGGGAGCTGTTTTTT.

This clone was counted between two and nine times. V usage is TRBV2 and J usage is TRBJ1-2; no definite D call. Trimming left V 4 bases short and J 4 bases short, with 7 bases between. The CDR3 is made up of 12 amino acids. CDR1 and CDR2 (germline): SNHLY, FYNNEI. DNA of the CDR3: TGTGCCAGCAGTGGATACAGCTATGGCTACACCTTC. Protein sequence: CASSGYSYGYTF.

The V and J genes are TRBV15 and TRBJ2-5, with 7 bases that match TRBD2. There are 15 residues in the CDR3. Losses at the gene ends were 1 base for V and 3 bases for J; bases not matched to a gene: 5. The V gene's germline CDR1 is LNHNV and CDR2 YYDKDF (reference sequence). The CDR3 DNA follows: TGTGCCACCAGCAGAGGCGGGGGAGTAGAAGAGACCCAGTACTTC. It specifies CATSRGGGVEETQYF.

This chain uses TRBV7-9 with TRBJ2-7; maybe TRBD2 (6 bases). CDR3 length: 14 amino acids. The germline CDR1 and CDR2 sequences are SEHNR and FQNEAQ (reference sequence). V lost 4 bases to trimming and J lost 3 bases, with 13 bases between them. The CDR3 spells CASSSGTGDYEQYF. The CDR3 DNA is TGTGCCAGCAGCTCCGGGACGGGGGACTACGAGCAGTACTTC.

V gene TRBV7-9 combines with J gene TRBJ2-2; 15 bases map to TRBD2. V gave up 3 bases and J gave up 5 bases; unmatched junction bases: 4. Germline V gene sequence: CDR1 SEHNR, CDR2 FQNEAQ (reference sequence). This CDR3 has 17 residues. CDR3 region: CASSLDGTSGRTGELFF. The DNA for the CDR3 is TGTGCCAGCAGCTTGGATGGGACTAGCGGGAGGACCGGGGAGCTGTTTTTT.

The chain combines TRBV2 with TRBJ1-4; no firm D call. The CDR3 extends over 14 amino acids. V was trimmed by 4 bases and J by 8 bases, leaving 14 bases between them. Looked up from germline, CDR1 is SNHLY and CDR2 is FYNNEI. The CDR3 DNA reads as TGTGCCAGCAGTGGGAGTAGGTCGGGGGAAAAACTGTTTTTT. Its protein is CASSGSRSGEKLFF.

The CDR3 loop is CASSPGPGQRSYEQYF. CDR3 nucleotides: TGTGCCAGCAGCCCGGGGCCGGGACAGCGCTCCTACGAGCAGTACTTC. The rearrangement links TRBV5-4 to TRBJ2-7; TRBD1 agrees at 7 bases. Per germline, CDR1 SGHNT and CDR2 YYREEE (reference sequence). The CDR3 has 16 amino acids. The trim removed 4 bases at V and 0 bases at J, leaving 10 bases unmatched.

This clone was counted a single time. The chain recombines TRBV29-1 with TRBJ2-2, with 7 positions matching TRBD2. The CDR3 loop spans 13 amino acids. The J segment lost 5 bases and the V segment lost 4 bases, leaving 4 bases of the junction unmatched. In germline, CDR1 is SQVTM, CDR2 ANQGSEA. Written as DNA, the CDR3 is TGCAGCGTTGGTGTGGGGGGGACCGGGGAGCTGTTTTTT. As protein: CSVGVGGTGELFF.

The DNA for the CDR3 is TGTGCCAGTAGTACCAATCCAGGGGGCACTGAAGCTTTCTTT. Protein product: CASSTNPGGTEAFF. The chain recombines TRBV19 with TRBJ1-1, with 7 bases fitting TRBD1. J gave up 4 bases and V 4 bases, and 6 bases lay outside the gene matches. The CDR3 is 14 residues long. CDR1 LNHDA and CDR2 SQIVND come from the germline V gene (reference sequence).